These 27 T cell receptor beta chains were all obtained from the same sample, sequenced in a study of blood T cell repertoires in COVID-19. Data came from immunoSEQ multiplex PCR; TCRdb stores just in-frame clones and leaves some out. The sample yields a few hundred thousand clones, about 78% seen once. Sequencing used peripheral blood. The receptors shown here come from a woman aged 70-85 years with acute or convalescent COVID-19.

The chain couples TRBV3-1 (or the pseudogene TRBV3-2) to TRBJ2-7, with 7 bases matching TRBD1. J gave up 4 bases and V 3 bases, and 3 bases lay outside the gene matches. The CDR3 length is 13 residues. The germline CDR1 and CDR2 sequences are LGHDT and YNNKEL (reference sequence). In nucleotides, the CDR3 is TGTGCCAGCAGCCAGAGGGACAGATACGAGCAGTACTTC. Translated: CASSQRDRYEQYF.

This rearrangement joins TRBV11-2 to TRBJ2-2; 9 bases align to TRBD2. Germline V gives CDR1 SGHAT, CDR2 FQNNGV. V trimming: 3 bases; J trimming: 6 bases; junction bases outside the gene matches: 5. The CDR3 totals 15 residues. CDR3 in amino acids: CASSLGLAGSGELFF. Here the CDR3 DNA reads TGTGCCAGCAGCTTGGGTCTAGCGGGGTCCGGGGAGCTGTTTTTT.

This chain connects TRBV15 to TRBJ2-5; tentative D call: TRBD1 (6 bases). CDR3 length: 16 residues. From germline, CDR1 is LNHNV and CDR2 YYDKDF (reference sequence). V was pared by 4 bases and J by 1 base, with 16 bases between. Here the CDR3 DNA reads TGTGCCACCAGCACAACCAGGGACATTTTCCAAGAGACCCAGTACTTC. The encoded protein is CATSTTRDIFQETQYF.

V is TRBV29-1 and J is TRBJ1-1; TRBD1 matches at 7 bases. The V and J ends lost 7 bases and 3 bases, in that order; junction bases with no gene match: 5. CDR1 and CDR2 from the germline V gene are SQVTM and ANQGSEA. CDR3 length: 12 amino acids. The CDR3 region is CSANRGDTEAFF. The CDR3 DNA follows: TGCAGCGCGAACAGGGGAGACACTGAAGCTTTCTTT.

Of note for this clone: Distinct nucleotide sequences in the sample also encode this CDR3. The chain has TRBV4-1 and TRBJ2-1; the D gene is possibly TRBD2 (6 bases). The CDR3 totals 14 residues. CDR1 and CDR2 from the germline V gene are MGHRA and YSYEKL. V lost 1 base, J lost 6 bases, and 10 bases lay in between. The DNA of the CDR3 is TGCGCCAGCAGCCAAGTTACTAGCAGCAATGAGCAGTTCTTC. Translated: CASSQVTSSNEQFF.

The chain uses TRBV6-2 or TRBV6-3 and TRBJ2-3; TRBD2 matches 7 bases. Germline-derived CDR1 and CDR2 are MNHEY and SVGEGT. The V segment lost 0 bases and the J segment 2 bases; nucleotides outside the gene matches: 2. The CDR3 consists of 15 residues. CDR3 protein: CASSYSSGDTDTQYF. The CDR3 DNA sequence: TGTGCCAGCAGTTACTCGAGCGGGGACACAGATACGCAGTATTTT.

The gene calls are TRBV12-5 and TRBJ2-1; TRBD2 aligns across 11 bases. The CDR3 has 17 amino acids. Germline trimming cut 1 base from V and 4 bases from J; bases unmatched to any gene: 6. Germline V CDR1 and CDR2: LGHNT, FRNRAP. The CDR3 coding sequence is TGTGCTAGTGGTTTGGGCGCGACTAGCGGGGTGTACAATGAGCAGTTCTTC. Encoded protein: CASGLGATSGVYNEQFF. Full variable domain (outside the CDR3, taken from reference TRBV12-5 and TRBJ2-1): DARVTQTPRHKVTEMGQEVTMRCQPILGHNTVFWYRQTMMQGLELLAYFRNRAPLDDSGMPKDRFSAEMPDATLATLKIQPSEPRDSAVYFCASGLGATSGVYNEQFFGPGTRLTVL.

The V and J genes are TRBV15 and TRBJ1-5, with D unresolved. CDR1 is LNHNV, CDR2 YYDKDF, per germline (reference sequence). The CDR3 consists of 18 residues. Trimming took off 5 bases at V and 7 bases at J, with 27 bases between the two ends. The CDR3, as DNA: TGTGCCACCAGCTCCAACCTGGGAGGCCTGGAAACGAGGCAGCCCCAGCATTTT. Protein product: CATSSNLGGLETRQPQHF.

This sequence joins TRBV25-1 and TRBJ2-3, with 8 bases lining up with TRBD2. V lost 5 bases to trimming and J lost 0 bases; unmatched junction nucleotides: 10. This CDR3 has 17 amino acids. The V gene's germline CDR1 is MGHDK and CDR2 SYGVNS. The CDR3 spells CASSPAGAAPSTDTQYF. The CDR3 DNA sequence: TGTGCCAGCAGTCCAGCGGGGGCAGCTCCTAGCACAGATACGCAGTATTTT.

The V and J genes are TRBV19 and TRBJ2-3; 8 nucleotides align to TRBD2. There are 19 residues in the CDR3. The J segment lost 4 bases and the V segment lost 0 bases, leaving 15 bases of the junction unmatched. From germline, CDR1 is LNHDA and CDR2 SQIVND (reference sequence). In DNA form, the CDR3 reads TGTGCCAGTAGTATAGATCATCGGACTCTTAGCGGGGTGGCAGATACGCAGTATTTT. This encodes CASSIDHRTLSGVADTQYF.

The genes are TRBV30 and TRBJ1-5; unclear D gene. Germline V CDR1 and CDR2: GTSNPN, SVGIG (reference sequence). This CDR3 has 12 amino acids. The ends were cut back, 4 bases at V and 3 bases at J, with 7 bases in the middle. The CDR3 reads CAWNEYNQPQHF. The CDR3 nucleotides read TGTGCCTGGAATGAGTACAATCAGCCCCAGCATTTT.

This clone was seen a single time. The chain recombines TRBV21-1 with TRBJ2-7; TRBD1, the D gene given by the table, was not confirmed from the DNA. TRBV21-1 counts as a pseudogene. The CDR3 contains 15 residues. CDR3 in DNA: TGTGCCAGCAGCAGGTGGACAGGCCGTACCTACGAGCAGTACGTC. Translating it yields CASSRWTGRTYEQYV.

The rearrangement uses TRBV11-2 and TRBJ2-2, with 10 positions matching TRBD2. V lost 5 bases, J lost 8 bases, and 11 bases stayed unmatched. The CDR3 has 16 amino acids. Germline lookup yields CDR1 SGHAT and CDR2 FQNNGV. CDR3 bases: TGTGCCAGCAGCCCCCGGCTAGCGGGGGCGGGAGGGGAGCTGTTTTTT. Amino acid sequence: CASSPRLAGAGGELFF.

This clone turned up a few times. The gene calls are TRBV12-3 or TRBV12-4 and TRBJ1-1, with 9 positions matching TRBD1. V dropped 10 bases and J dropped 10; count of bases not matched to a gene: 13. The CDR3 covers 13 residues. CDR3 in amino acids: CAIHDRGTFGAFF. The CDR3 nucleotides are TGTGCCATCCACGACAGGGGGACATTTGGAGCTTTCTTT.

The genes are TRBV10-3 and TRBJ1-2; a weak D match, TRBD1 (6 bases). CDR3 length: 13 residues. Germline-derived CDR1 and CDR2 are ENHRY and SYGVKD. Deletions cut 11 bases from V and 5 bases from J, with 18 bases between. CDR3 region: CASRGRQDYGYTF. The CDR3 region has the DNA TGTGCCTCGAGGGGGAGACAGGATTATGGCTACACCTTC.

A word on this clone: Other DNA sequences from this sample encode an identical CDR3 as well. The chain is built from TRBV7-2 and TRBJ2-3; D remains unclear. The germline V gene encodes CDR1 SGHTA and CDR2 FQGNSA. CDR3 size: 14 residues. With 2 bases removed from V and 1 base from J, the gap between germline ends came to 7 bases. The CDR3 loop is CASSLTSGTDTQYF. DNA for the CDR3: TGTGCCAGCAGCTTAACCAGCGGCACAGATACGCAGTATTTT.

V usage is TRBV12-5 and J usage is TRBJ2-3; D is perhaps TRBD1 (6 bases). This CDR3 region has 14 residues. Germline V CDR1 and CDR2: LGHNT, FRNRAP. Trimming took 5 bases from V and 2 from J, leaving 11 bases between them. The CDR3 sequence is CASGMTGTTDTQYF. The CDR3 DNA follows: TGTGCTAGTGGTATGACAGGAACCACAGATACGCAGTATTTT.

This clone was counted a single time. The chain combines TRBV29-1 with TRBJ2-2; 11 bases align to TRBD2. CDR3 length: 15 residues. V shed 5 bases and J 1 base; nucleotides not matched to a gene: 3. Per germline, CDR1 SQVTM and CDR2 ANQGSEA. CDR3 sequence reads: CSVSLAGGNTGELFF. As DNA, the CDR3 is TGCAGCGTTAGTCTAGCGGGGGGGAACACCGGGGAGCTGTTTTTT.

The chain uses TRBV2 and TRBJ1-2; 7 bases align to TRBD1. V dropped 1 base and J dropped 8; count of bases not matched to a gene: 4. This CDR3 region has 13 residues. Germline V gives CDR1 SNHLY, CDR2 FYNNEI. The CDR3 DNA reads TGTGCCAGCAGTGAAGGGAGGGGGCCGGGCTACACCTTC. Its translation is CASSEGRGPGYTF. Full variable domain (outside the CDR3, taken from reference TRBV2 and TRBJ1-2): EPEVTQTPSHQVTQMGQEVILRCVPISNHLYFYWYRQILGQKVEFLVSFYNNEISEKSEIFDDQFSVERPDGSNFTLKIRSTKLEDSAMYFCASSEGRGPGYTFGSGTRLTVV.

The genes are TRBV25-1 and TRBJ1-1; no definite D call. The germline V gene encodes CDR1 MGHDK and CDR2 SYGVNS. The CDR3 is 15 residues long. V dropped 7 bases and J dropped 1 base, with 16 bases sitting between them. The CDR3 DNA sequence: TGTGCCAGCATAGGCCCCTCTAGCAAGAACACTGAAGCTTTCTTT. Amino acids: CASIGPSSKNTEAFF.

The CDR3 bases are TGTGCCAGCAGTGAGCTAGGGACAGGAAAGACCTACGAGCAGTACTTC. This translates into CASSELGTGKTYEQYF. This sequence joins TRBV25-1 and TRBJ2-7, with 8 nucleotides matching TRBD1. Germline V gene sequence: CDR1 MGHDK, CDR2 SYGVNS. V lost 3 bases, J lost 2 bases, and 9 bases stayed unmatched. The CDR3 length is 16 residues.

A few counts support this clone. The V call is TRBV7-2, the J call TRBJ1-1; maybe TRBD1 (6 bases). This CDR3 is built from 14 residues. Trimming cost V 5 bases and J 3 bases, with 13 bases left between them. Germline values: CDR1 SGHTA, CDR2 FQGNSA. CDR3 sequence: CASSTRGGYTEAFF. The CDR3, as DNA: TGTGCCAGCAGCACTAGGGGGGGGTACACTGAAGCTTTCTTT.

The chain carries TRBV3-1 (or the pseudogene TRBV3-2) and TRBJ1-1; weak D call: TRBD1 (5 bases). The CDR3 is made up of 14 amino acids. V was cut by 4 bases and J by 0 bases, with 9 bases left in between. The germline CDR1 and CDR2 sequences are LGHDT and YNNKEL (reference sequence). The CDR3 loop is CASSPEGMNTEAFF. The DNA of the CDR3 is TGTGCCAGCAGCCCGGAGGGGATGAACACTGAAGCTTTCTTT.

The J gene is TRBJ1-2, the V gene TRBV5-4, with unresolved D. V lost 5 bases and J 0 bases, leaving 11 bases between the germline ends. The CDR3 covers 14 residues. Germline values: CDR1 SGHNT, CDR2 YYREEE (reference sequence). CDR3 residues: CASSRDTSNYGYTF. CDR3 in DNA: TGTGCCAGCAGTCGAGACACCTCTAACTATGGCTACACCTTC.

This sequence joins TRBV6-5 and TRBJ2-7; D might be TRBD2 (6 bases). There are 14 residues in the CDR3. The germline CDR1 and CDR2 sequences are MNHEY and SVGAGI. The V gene lost 2 bases and the J gene lost 6 bases, with 14 bases spanning the gap. CDR3 amino acids: CASSYQWTEGEQYF. CDR3 coding DNA: TGTGCCAGCAGTTACCAGTGGACGGAGGGCGAGCAGTACTTC.

The CDR3 region has the DNA TGTGCCAGCAGCTTGGCCCTCGAGCGAACGGATGGCTACACCTTC. This codes for CASSLALERTDGYTF. This chain connects TRBV5-6 to TRBJ1-2; D is uncertain. V dropped 0 bases and J dropped 6 bases, with 15 bases sitting between them. Germline CDR1 reads SGHDT; CDR2 reads YYEEEE. The CDR3 has 15 amino acids.

The genes are TRBV19 and TRBJ2-5, with 10 bases lining up with TRBD1. The CDR3 consists of 15 residues. CDR1 is LNHDA, CDR2 SQIVND, per germline (reference sequence). The V gene end was trimmed by 5 bases and the J gene end by 5 bases; junction bases not matched to a gene: 8. The CDR3 bases are TGTGCCAGTAGTTACCCGGGACAGGGGAGGGAGACCCAGTACTTC. As protein: CASSYPGQGRETQYF.